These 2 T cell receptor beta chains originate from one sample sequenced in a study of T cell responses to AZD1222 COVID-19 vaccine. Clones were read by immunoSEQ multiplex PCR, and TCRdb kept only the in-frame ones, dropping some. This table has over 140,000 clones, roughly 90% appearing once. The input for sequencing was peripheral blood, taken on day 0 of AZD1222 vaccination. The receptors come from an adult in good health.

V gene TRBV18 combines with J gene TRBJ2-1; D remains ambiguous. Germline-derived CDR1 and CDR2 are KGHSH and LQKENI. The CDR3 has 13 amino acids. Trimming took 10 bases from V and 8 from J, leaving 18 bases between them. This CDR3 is CATVELVGDEQFF. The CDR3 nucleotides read TGTGCCACCGTGGAGCTAGTCGGCGATGAGCAGTTCTTC.

This CDR3 is CASSFDVVDTEAFF. The DNA for the CDR3 is TGTGCCAGCAGCTTTGACGTGGTGGACACTGAAGCTTTCTTT. The chain couples TRBV9 to TRBJ1-1, with no clear D. This CDR3 is built from 14 residues. From germline, CDR1 is SGDLS and CDR2 YYNGEE. Trimming pared 4 bases from V and 3 bases from J, leaving 13 bases between.